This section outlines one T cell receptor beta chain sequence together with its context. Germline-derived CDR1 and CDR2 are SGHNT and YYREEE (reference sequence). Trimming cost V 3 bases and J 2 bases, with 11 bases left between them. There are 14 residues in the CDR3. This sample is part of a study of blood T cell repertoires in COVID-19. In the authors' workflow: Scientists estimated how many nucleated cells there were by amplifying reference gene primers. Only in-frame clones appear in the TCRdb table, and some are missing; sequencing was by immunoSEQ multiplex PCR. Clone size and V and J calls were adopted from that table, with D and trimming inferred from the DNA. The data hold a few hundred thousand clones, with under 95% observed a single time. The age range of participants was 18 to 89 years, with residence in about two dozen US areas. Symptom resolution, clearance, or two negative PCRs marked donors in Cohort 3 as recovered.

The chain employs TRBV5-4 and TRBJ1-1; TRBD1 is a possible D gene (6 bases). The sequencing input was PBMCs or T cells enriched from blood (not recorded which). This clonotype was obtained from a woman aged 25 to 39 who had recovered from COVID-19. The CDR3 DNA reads TGTGCCAGCAGCTCTCAGGGGTATAACACTGAAGCTTTCTTT. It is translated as CASSSQGYNTEAFF.